This paragraph covers one T cell receptor (beta chain) sequence. The target antigen is unknown. These data come from a study of vaccination effects on CD4 cells after COVID-19. The CDR3 length is 14 residues. Germline CDR1 and CDR2: MNHEY and SVGAGI. The V and J ends lost 6 bases and 4 bases respectively, with 13 bases between them. General study findings and limits: Marked contraction was observed in infection-induced and vaccine-induced clones late after vaccination. Common cold coronaviruses were cross-recognized by only 1 of 255 vaccine-induced clones in healthy vaccinees.

Sequencing in the ViraFEST assay came after antigen-specific CD4+ T cells had been expanded with viral peptide pools, which were used to stimulate PBMC. The authors isolated CD4+ T cells after around nine days of culture. Nucleocapsid antibodies stayed negative before and after vaccination, showing no earlier SARS-CoV-2 infection. Profiling relied on immunoSEQ multiplex PCR, and the TCRdb table lists in-frame clones only, not all of them. The sample includes fewer than 85,000 clones, about 78% seen only once; the top ten take more than 9%. The chain links TRBV6-5 to TRBJ1-5, with D uncertain. This sequence originates from a human donor who received a COVID-19 vaccine. The source material was CD4+ T cells from PBMCs cultured with SARS-CoV-2 spike peptides, sampled before COVID-19 vaccination. The CDR3 spells CASSTLPGNQPQHF. CDR3 DNA: TGTGCCAGCAGCACCCTCCCTGGGAATCAGCCCCAGCATTTT.